The clone carrying this T cell receptor beta chain was seen at least ten times. The data stem from a study of blood T cell repertoires in COVID-19. Whole-study context: Italy, Spain and the United States were the sources of the convalescent and acute COVID-19 samples. PBMCs, B-cell-depleted T cells, or T cells provided the cDNA or gDNA that made up the material.

Original analysis: From reference gene primer amplification, estimates of nucleated cell counts were derived. The data were produced by immunoSEQ multiplex PCR, yet TCRdb's version contains in-frame clones alone and is incomplete. V, J and clone size derive from that table, while D and trimming were established from the DNA sequence. In the table there are 300,000 to 400,000 clones, over 75% of which are singletons. This CDR3 region has 14 residues. Germline V gives CDR1 MNHEY, CDR2 SVGAGI. V was clipped by 5 bases and J by 7 bases, with 14 bases between them. Sequencing was performed on peripheral blood. This rearrangement joins TRBV6-5 to TRBJ1-4, with a tentative D call TRBD1 (6 bases). This sequence was found in a woman aged 50 to 60 who had recovered from COVID-19. The CDR3 reads CASSPETGFEKLFF. In nucleotides, the CDR3 is TGTGCCAGCAGTCCCGAGACAGGATTTGAAAAACTGTTTTTT.